These T cell receptor beta chains were read from a single sample in a study of T cells after posttransplantation cyclophosphamide. Using immunoSEQ multiplex PCR, the repertoire was profiled, and TCRdb retains in-frame clones only, with some absent. This sample carries 37,000 or so clones, none of them present only once. The sample comprised PBMCs. Receptor source: a man aged 25 to 40 in good health and a related stem cell transplant donor. The CDR3 runs from the conserved cysteine through the conserved F or W. A D gene is named only where the DNA matches it firmly. Clone size appears in some rows only: once, few, many, or a class for an expanded clone.

V	size	J	D	DNA	CDR3
TRBV5-6	few	TRBJ1-2	TRBD1	TGTGCCAGCAGCTTTAGCGGCGGGACAGGGACCTATGGCTACACCTTC	CASSFSGGTGTYGYTF
TRBV7-7	many	TRBJ2-1	-	TGTGCTAGCAGCTTAGGCAGGGGACCGTTTAATGAGCAGTTCTTC	CASSLGRGPFNEQFF
TRBV11-1	few	TRBJ2-2	-	TGTGCCAGCAGCTTAGGACAGACCGGGGAGCTGTTTTTT	CASSLGQTGELFF
TRBV12-3/TRBV12-4	-	TRBJ2-3	TRBD2	TGTGCCAGCGGACTAGCGGGGGGGACGGATACGCAGTATTTT	CASGLAGGTDTQYF
TRBV6-6	many	TRBJ2-1	-	TGTGCCAGCACATTTCAGGGGTTTGAGTTCTTC	CASTFQGFEFF
TRBV5-1	many	TRBJ2-7	-	TGCGCCAGCAGCCCCGACCCTAGCGCCCCGACCTACGAGCAGTACTTC	CASSPDPSAPTYEQYF
TRBV10-3	many	TRBJ1-2	TRBD1	TGTGCCATCACGCCGACAGGGGCGAGTAACTATGGCTACACCTTC	CAITPTGASNYGYTF
TRBV28	many	TRBJ1-1	-	TGTGCCAGCAGTTTAAGCGGGGTGAACACTGAAGCTTTCTTT	CASSLSGVNTEAFF
TRBV7-3	many	TRBJ1-2	TRBD1	TGTGCCAGCAGCAAGAAAGGGACAGCGGAGGGTGGCTACACCTTC	CASSKKGTAEGGYTF
TRBV15	many	TRBJ1-5	-	TGTGCCACCAGCAGAGATAGCGGTACTCAGCCCCAGCATTTT	CATSRDSGTQPQHF
TRBV29-1	many	TRBJ1-1	-	TGCAGTGTGGGTGGGGGGACTGAAGCTTTCTTT	CSVGGGTEAFF
TRBV11-3	few	TRBJ2-5	TRBD2	TGTGCCAGCAGCATCCGCGGGGGGCTCCAAGAGACCCAGTACTTC	CASSIRGGLQETQYF
TRBV5-6	many	TRBJ1-4	TRBD1	TGTGCCAGCAGCCAGACCGGGACAGCTAATGAAAAACTGTTTTTT	CASSQTGTANEKLFF
TRBV9	many	TRBJ1-1	-	TGTGCCAGCAGCTCTCAGGCGAACACTGAAGCTTTCTTT	CASSSQANTEAFF